The source of this TCR beta chain is a study of lymphopenia after photon versus proton radiotherapy. TCRdb keeps only in-frame clones here, not all; method: immunoSEQ multiplex PCR. Of 7,500 to 9,500 clones in the sample, approximately 90% are singletons; the top ten hold around 3.1%. Study findings and constraints: Under photons, naive T cells and diversity fell while effector/memory populations rose. Only patients who died were analyzed for survival; proton advantage is unproven. After the lymphocyte nadir, photon-treated repertoires showed oligoclonal expansion, especially of CD8+ Temra cells.

Unmatched junction bases numbered 4, after V lost 5 bases and J lost 2 bases. This CDR3 has 14 amino acids. Germline CDR1 and CDR2: SGHTA and FQGTGA. Details on this clone: What it binds is unknown.

The genes are TRBV7-3 and TRBJ2-3; 7 positions match TRBD1. Sequences were derived from peripheral blood, sampled from a patient treated with photon-based radiotherapy. This TCR was sampled from an older woman with pancreatic cancer. In DNA form, the CDR3 reads TGTGCCAGCAGCGAGACAGGGACCACAGATACGCAGTATTTT. Its translation: CASSETGTTDTQYF.